The sequence of this TCR beta chain was determined in a study of cytomegalovirus exposure and HLA in healthy donors. Study findings and constraints: The tendency of first-cohort TCR clusters to co-occur in the 100 to 150 validation repertoires emerged from a later analysis.

CDR3 length: 13 residues. Germline V CDR1 and CDR2: MNHEY, SMNVEV (reference sequence). V lost 3 bases and J lost 7, with 10 bases in between. TCRdb's copy holds only in-frame clones and misses some; the assay was immunoSEQ multiplex PCR. Of 150,000 to 200,000 clones listed, about 80% are singletons. A note on this clone: Its antigen is not known.

The clonotype was recovered from a man younger than 35 in good health and CMV-seropositive. This sequence joins TRBV27 and TRBJ2-1, with D possibly being TRBD2 (5 bases). The material sequenced was PBMCs. The CDR3 reads CASSFGGWNEQFF. CDR3 sequence (DNA): TGTGCCAGCAGTTTCGGAGGTTGGAATGAGCAGTTCTTC.